One sample yielded the 8 T cell receptor beta chains listed below, sequenced in a study of T cell repertoires in cytomegalovirus infection. TCRdb re-derived calls from the reads in MiXCR, one entry per CDR3 protein. The table lists 100,000 to 150,000 distinct CDR3 sequences, 20% to 30% of them singletons, with approximately 35% in the top ten. The antigens for these receptors are not known. Sequences were obtained from PBMCs, sequenced either directly or after in vitro stimulation (not recorded which). The receptor set was obtained from a human donor in good health (CMV status not recorded). Some clones in this sample may be carry-over from other donors' samples.

V and J are TRBV7-9 and TRBJ1-4, with D uncertain. The length of the CDR3 is 14 residues. Trimming stripped 5 bases from V and 1 base from J, with 8 bases between. Germline lookup yields CDR1 SEHNR and CDR2 FQNEAQ (reference sequence). CDR3 bases: TGTGCCAGCAGCCCTCGTCGAACTAATGAAAAACTGTTTTTT. This encodes CASSPRRTNEKLFF.

On this clonotype: A much larger clonotype is one base distant, so this may be a read error. In this CDR3 the conserved last residue, phenylalanine or tryptophan, is missing, so a read error is likely. The chain couples TRBV7-2 to TRBJ2-1; 8 nucleotides agree with TRBD2. This CDR3 is 16 amino acids long. The V gene end was trimmed by 5 bases and the J gene end by 10 bases; junction bases not matched to a gene: 16. CDR1 and CDR2 from the germline V gene are SGHTA and FQGNSA. In nucleotides, the CDR3 is TGTGCCAGCAGCCTCGATTATAGCGGGATTTTGACCGAGCAGTTCTTA. Translation: CASSLDYSGILTEQFL.

This clonotype was seen many times. The rearrangement joins TRBV19 to TRBJ1-1, with D possibly being TRBD1 (5 bases). In germline, CDR1 is LNHDA, CDR2 SQIVND (reference sequence). V dropped 5 bases and J dropped 0 bases, with 13 bases sitting between them. CDR3 size: 15 residues. In DNA form, the CDR3 reads TGTGCCAGTAGTTACGACAGCATCATGAACACTGAAGCTTTCTTT. Translated: CASSYDSIMNTEAFF.

This clonotype turned up a few times. At one end the junction does not follow the germline gene, possibly because of a read error. The V call is TRBV6-2 or TRBV6-3, the J call TRBJ2-5, with D uncertain. Germline V CDR1 and CDR2: MNHEY, SVGEGT. The CDR3 is made up of 13 amino acids. CDR3 loop: CASSYGGLFGLDF. The CDR3 nucleotides read TGTGCCAGCAGTTACGGTGGCCTCTTCGGGTTGGACTTC.

The chain joins TRBV7-9 to TRBJ1-6, with 10 positions matching TRBD1. Germline trimming cut 6 bases from V and 9 bases from J; bases unmatched to any gene: 8. The CDR3 runs to 15 residues. Germline V gene lookup returns CDR1 SEHNR and CDR2 FQNEAQ (reference sequence). The CDR3 spells CASSGTGTGVSPLHF. The CDR3 bases are TGTGCCAGCAGTGGCACCGGGACAGGGGTTTCACCCCTCCACTTT.

This clonotype was seen a handful of times. The chain has TRBV7-2 and TRBJ1-2; no definite D call. V was cut by 5 bases and J by 8 bases, with 15 bases left in between. Germline V gene data show CDR1 as SGHTA and CDR2 as FQGNSA. CDR3 length: 13 amino acids. For the CDR3, the DNA is TGTGCCAGCAGCCCATATAAAAGCCAGGGCTACACCTTC. The encoded protein is CASSPYKSQGYTF.

J is TRBJ2-1 and V is TRBV4-3; 10 positions agree with TRBD2. Per the germline V gene, CDR1 is LGHNA and CDR2 is YSLEER. The V gene end was trimmed by 2 bases and the J gene end by 8 bases; junction bases not matched to a gene: 15. This CDR3 has 18 amino acids. This CDR3 is CASSQPPRAGGPGDEQFF. CDR3 coding DNA: TGCGCCAGCAGCCAACCGCCCAGAGCGGGAGGGCCGGGAGATGAGCAGTTCTTC.

This clonotype appeared a few times. The chain combines TRBV5-6 with TRBJ2-3; a possible D gene is TRBD2 (6 bases). This CDR3 spans 15 amino acids. Trimming took off 4 bases at V and 1 base at J, with 13 bases between the two ends. The germline V gene encodes CDR1 SGHDT and CDR2 YYEEEE. CDR3 loop: CASSRRGPGTDTQYF. The CDR3 DNA sequence: TGTGCCAGCAGCCGGCGGGGTCCCGGCACAGATACGCAGTATTTT.